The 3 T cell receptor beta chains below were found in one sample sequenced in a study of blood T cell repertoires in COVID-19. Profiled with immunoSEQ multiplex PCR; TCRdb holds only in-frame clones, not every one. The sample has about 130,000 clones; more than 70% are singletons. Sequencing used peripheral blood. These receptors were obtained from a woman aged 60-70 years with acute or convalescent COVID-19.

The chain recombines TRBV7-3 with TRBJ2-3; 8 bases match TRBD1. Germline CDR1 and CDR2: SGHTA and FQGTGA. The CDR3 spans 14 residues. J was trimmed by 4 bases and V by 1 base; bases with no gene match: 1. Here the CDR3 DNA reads TGTGCCAGCAGCTTAATGGGACAGGCAGATACGCAGTATTTT. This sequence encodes CASSLMGQADTQYF.

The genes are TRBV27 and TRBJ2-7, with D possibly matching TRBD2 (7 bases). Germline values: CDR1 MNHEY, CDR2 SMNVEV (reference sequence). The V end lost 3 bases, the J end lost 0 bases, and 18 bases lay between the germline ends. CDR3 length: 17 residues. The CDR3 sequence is CASSLLGGGNPSYEQYV. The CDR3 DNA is TGTGCCAGCAGTTTGTTAGGGGGGGGGAATCCCTCCTACGAGCAGTACGTC.

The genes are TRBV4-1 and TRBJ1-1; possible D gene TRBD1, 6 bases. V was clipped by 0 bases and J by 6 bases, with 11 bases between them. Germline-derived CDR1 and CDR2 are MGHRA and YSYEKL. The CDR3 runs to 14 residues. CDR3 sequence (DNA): TGCGCCAGCAGCCAAGATCTGCACAGGGCTGAAGCTTTCTTT. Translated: CASSQDLHRAEAFF.